The T cell receptor beta chain described here comes from a study of blood T cell repertoires in COVID-19. Study background: The United States, Italy and Spain were the sources of the acute and convalescent COVID-19 samples. PBMCs, B-cell-depleted T cells, or T cells were the source of the cDNA or gDNA that made up the material.

This CDR3 is built from 14 residues. Trimming removed 8 bases at V and 2 bases at J, with 12 bases between. In the study's own analysis: Estimated nucleated cell counts came from reference gene primer amplification. Sequenced by immunoSEQ multiplex PCR; TCRdb stores in-frame clones only, minus some. V and J calls and clone size are as listed in that table; D and trimming were resolved from the DNA. The data show more than 95,000 clones, around 90% seen once. The chain carries TRBV23-1 and TRBJ2-2, with a possible D match to TRBD2 (5 bases). Being an ORF, TRBV23-1 has a function that is uncertain. The TCR was taken from a human donor in a cohort sampled during active COVID-19. The source material was peripheral blood. The CDR3: CASDAGSNTGELFF. CDR3 DNA: TGCGCCAGCGACGCGGGCAGCAACACCGGGGAGCTGTTTTTT.